This TCR beta chain was recovered during a study of shared T cell receptors in the human thymus. CDR3 size: 16 residues. J gave up 2 bases and V 0 bases, and 8 bases lay outside the gene matches. CDR1 is SGHDT and CDR2 is YYEEEE in the germline V gene. Assay: immunoSEQ multiplex PCR; the TCRdb copy retains only in-frame clones and omits some. The sample shows approximately 760,000 clones, approximately 85% of them seen only once. The sample also formed part of further work on human thymus T cells. From that study: Thymic repertoires of unrelated individuals were reported in related research to overlap highly.

The origin of this receptor is a girl under three years old with a congenital heart defect. The specimen was thymocytes. The chain recombines TRBV5-6 with TRBJ2-7; TRBD2 matches at 7 bases. CDR3 coding DNA: TGTGCCAGCAGCTTGGGGCTGGGGGGGGGAACCTACGAGCAGTACTTC. Amino acids: CASSLGLGGGTYEQYF.